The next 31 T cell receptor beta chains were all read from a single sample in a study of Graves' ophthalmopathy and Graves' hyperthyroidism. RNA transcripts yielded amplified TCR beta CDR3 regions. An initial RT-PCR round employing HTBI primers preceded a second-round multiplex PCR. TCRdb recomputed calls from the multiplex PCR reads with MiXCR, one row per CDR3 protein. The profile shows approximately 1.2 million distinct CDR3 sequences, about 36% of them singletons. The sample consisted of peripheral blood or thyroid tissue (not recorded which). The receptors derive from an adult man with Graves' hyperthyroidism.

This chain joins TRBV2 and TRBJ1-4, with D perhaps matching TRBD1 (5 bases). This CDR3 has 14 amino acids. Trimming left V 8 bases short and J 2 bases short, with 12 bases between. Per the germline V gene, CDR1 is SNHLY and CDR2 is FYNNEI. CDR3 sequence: CASCGGATNEKLFF. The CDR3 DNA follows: TGTGCCAGCTGTGGAGGGGCCACTAATGAAAAACTGTTTTTT.

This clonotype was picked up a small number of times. This chain's CDR3 is CSARDPPGELFF. The CDR3 coding sequence is TGCAGTGCTAGAGATCCCCCCGGGGAGCTGTTTTTT. This chain joins TRBV20-1 and TRBJ2-2, with D uncertain. Trimming left V 0 bases short and J 6 bases short, with 5 bases between. Germline assignment: CDR1 DFQATT and CDR2 SNEGSKA (reference sequence). The CDR3 runs 12 residues.

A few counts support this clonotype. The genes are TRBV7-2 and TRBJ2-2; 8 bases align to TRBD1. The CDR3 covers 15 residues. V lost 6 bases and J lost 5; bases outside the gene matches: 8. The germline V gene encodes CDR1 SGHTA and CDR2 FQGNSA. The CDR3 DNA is TGTGCCAGCAGGCAATTACAGGGGGGAACCGGGGAGCTGTTTTTT. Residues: CASRQLQGGTGELFF.

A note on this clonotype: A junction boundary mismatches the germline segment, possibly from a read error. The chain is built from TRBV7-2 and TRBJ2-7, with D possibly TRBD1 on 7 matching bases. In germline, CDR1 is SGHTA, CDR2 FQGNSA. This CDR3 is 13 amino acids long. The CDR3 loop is CATSLSGGGEQYF. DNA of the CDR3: TGTGCCACCAGCTTATCAGGGGGAGGTGAGCAGTACTTC.

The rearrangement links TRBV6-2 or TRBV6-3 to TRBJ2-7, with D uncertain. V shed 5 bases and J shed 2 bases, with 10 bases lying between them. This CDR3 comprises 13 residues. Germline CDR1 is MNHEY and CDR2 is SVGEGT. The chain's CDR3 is CASSPPPAYEQYF. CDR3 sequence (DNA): TGTGCCAGCAGTCCGCCTCCCGCCTACGAGCAGTACTTC.

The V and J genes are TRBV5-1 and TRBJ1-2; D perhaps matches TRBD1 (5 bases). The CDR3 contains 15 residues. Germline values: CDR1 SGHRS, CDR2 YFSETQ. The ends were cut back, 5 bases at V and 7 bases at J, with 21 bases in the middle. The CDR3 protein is CASRSQPDGGIGYTF. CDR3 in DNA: TGCGCCAGCAGGAGCCAACCGGACGGGGGGATTGGCTACACCTTC.

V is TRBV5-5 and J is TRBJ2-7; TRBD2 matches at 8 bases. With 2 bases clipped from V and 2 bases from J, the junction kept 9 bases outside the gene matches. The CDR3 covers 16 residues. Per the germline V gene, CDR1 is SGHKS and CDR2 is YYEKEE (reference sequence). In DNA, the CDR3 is TGTGCCAGCAGCTTAAGGCCGGGGGGGAATACCTACGAGCAGTACTTC. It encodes CASSLRPGGNTYEQYF.

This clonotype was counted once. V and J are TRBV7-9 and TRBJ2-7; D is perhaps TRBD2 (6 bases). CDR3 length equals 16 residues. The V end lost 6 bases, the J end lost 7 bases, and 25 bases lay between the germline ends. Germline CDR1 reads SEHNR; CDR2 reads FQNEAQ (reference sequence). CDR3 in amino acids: CASRPVTYGGGMEQYF. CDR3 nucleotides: TGTGCCAGCAGACCTGTGACCTACGGGGGTGGTATGGAGCAGTACTTC.

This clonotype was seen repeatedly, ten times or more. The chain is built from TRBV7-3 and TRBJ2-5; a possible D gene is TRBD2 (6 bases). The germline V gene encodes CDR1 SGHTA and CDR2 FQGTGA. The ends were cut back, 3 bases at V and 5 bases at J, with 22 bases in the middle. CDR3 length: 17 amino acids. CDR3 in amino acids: CASSLRPPSVPRETQYF. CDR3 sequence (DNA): TGTGCCAGCAGCTTGAGACCACCTAGCGTCCCCAGGGAGACCCAGTACTTC.

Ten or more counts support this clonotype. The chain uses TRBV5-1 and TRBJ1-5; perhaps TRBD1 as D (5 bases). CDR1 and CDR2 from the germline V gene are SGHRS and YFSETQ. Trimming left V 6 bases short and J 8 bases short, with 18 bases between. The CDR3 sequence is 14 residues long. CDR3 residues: CASIPSRGGEPQHF. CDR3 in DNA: TGCGCCAGCATTCCGTCTCGGGGCGGCGAGCCCCAGCATTTT.

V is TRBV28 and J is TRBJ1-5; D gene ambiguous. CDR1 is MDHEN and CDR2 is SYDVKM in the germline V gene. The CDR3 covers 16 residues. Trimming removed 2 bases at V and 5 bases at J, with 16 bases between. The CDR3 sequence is CASSLRPRQAHQPQHF. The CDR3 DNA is TGTGCCAGCAGTTTACGGCCGAGGCAGGCCCATCAGCCCCAGCATTTT.

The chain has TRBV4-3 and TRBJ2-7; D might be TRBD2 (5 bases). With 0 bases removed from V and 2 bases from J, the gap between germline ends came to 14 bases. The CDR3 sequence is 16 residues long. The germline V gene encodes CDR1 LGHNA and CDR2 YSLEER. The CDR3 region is CASSQDFRTVPYEQYF. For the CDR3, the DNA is TGCGCCAGCAGCCAAGATTTTAGGACTGTCCCCTACGAGCAGTACTTC.

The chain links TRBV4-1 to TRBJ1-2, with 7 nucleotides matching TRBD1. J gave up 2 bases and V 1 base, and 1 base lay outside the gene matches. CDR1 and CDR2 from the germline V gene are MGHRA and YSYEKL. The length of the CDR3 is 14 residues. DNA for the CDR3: TGCGCCAGCAGCCAAGGGGACAGCAACTATGGCTACACCTTC. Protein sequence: CASSQGDSNYGYTF.

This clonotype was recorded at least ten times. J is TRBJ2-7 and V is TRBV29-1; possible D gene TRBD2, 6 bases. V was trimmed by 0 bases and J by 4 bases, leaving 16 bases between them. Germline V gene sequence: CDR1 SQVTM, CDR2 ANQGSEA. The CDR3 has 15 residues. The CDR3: CSVEELGGIRYEQYF. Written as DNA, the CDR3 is TGCAGCGTTGAAGAGTTGGGGGGTATCAGGTACGAGCAGTACTTC.

The CDR3 loop reads CASKAWGTGALNTEAFF. The CDR3 DNA sequence: TGTGCCAGCAAGGCATGGGGGACCGGGGCTCTGAACACTGAAGCTTTCTTT. This sequence joins TRBV7-9 and TRBJ1-1; maybe TRBD1 (5 bases). CDR1 is SEHNR, CDR2 FQNEAQ, per germline (reference sequence). Between the trimmed V and J ends, which lost 7 bases and 0 bases, there was a span of 21 bases. The CDR3 length is 17 residues.

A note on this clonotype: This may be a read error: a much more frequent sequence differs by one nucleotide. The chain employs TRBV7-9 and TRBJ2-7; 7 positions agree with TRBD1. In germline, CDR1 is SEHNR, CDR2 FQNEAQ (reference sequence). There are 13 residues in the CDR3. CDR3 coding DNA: TGTACCAGCAGCCAAACAGGGGAAGGCGAGCAGTACTTC. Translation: CTSSQTGEGEQYF.

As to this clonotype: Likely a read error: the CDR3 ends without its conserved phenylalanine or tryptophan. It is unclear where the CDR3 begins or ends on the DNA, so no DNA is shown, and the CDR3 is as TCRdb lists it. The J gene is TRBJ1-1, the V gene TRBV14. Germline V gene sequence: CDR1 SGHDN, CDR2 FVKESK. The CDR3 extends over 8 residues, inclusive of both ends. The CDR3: CASSQDGA.

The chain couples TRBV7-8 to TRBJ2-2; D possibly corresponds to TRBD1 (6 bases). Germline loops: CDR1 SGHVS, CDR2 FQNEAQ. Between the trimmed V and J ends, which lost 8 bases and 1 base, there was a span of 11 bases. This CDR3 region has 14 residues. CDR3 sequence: CASSMDRNTGELFF. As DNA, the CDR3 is TGTGCCAGCTCAATGGACAGGAACACCGGGGAGCTGTTTTTT.

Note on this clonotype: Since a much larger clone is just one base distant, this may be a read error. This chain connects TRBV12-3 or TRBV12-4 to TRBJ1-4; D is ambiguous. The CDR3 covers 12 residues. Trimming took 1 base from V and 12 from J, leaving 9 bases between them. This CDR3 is CASSLEIGQLFF. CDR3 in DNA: TGTGCCAGCAGTTTAGAGATCGGACAACTGTTTTTT.

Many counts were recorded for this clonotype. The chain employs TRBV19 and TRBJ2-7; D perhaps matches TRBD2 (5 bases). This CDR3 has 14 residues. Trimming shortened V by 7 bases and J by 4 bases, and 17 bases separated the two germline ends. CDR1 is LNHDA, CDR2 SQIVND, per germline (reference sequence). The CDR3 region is CASNVGLGSYEQYF. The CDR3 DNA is TGTGCCAGTAACGTAGGACTGGGGTCGTACGAGCAGTACTTC.

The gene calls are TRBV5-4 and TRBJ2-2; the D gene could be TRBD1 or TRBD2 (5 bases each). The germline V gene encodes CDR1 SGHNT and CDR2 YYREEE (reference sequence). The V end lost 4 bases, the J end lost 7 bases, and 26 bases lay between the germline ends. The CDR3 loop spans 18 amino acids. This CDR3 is CASSDADQGTPSIGELFF. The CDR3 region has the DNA TGTGCCAGCAGCGACGCTGACCAAGGGACCCCGAGCATCGGGGAGCTGTTTTTT.

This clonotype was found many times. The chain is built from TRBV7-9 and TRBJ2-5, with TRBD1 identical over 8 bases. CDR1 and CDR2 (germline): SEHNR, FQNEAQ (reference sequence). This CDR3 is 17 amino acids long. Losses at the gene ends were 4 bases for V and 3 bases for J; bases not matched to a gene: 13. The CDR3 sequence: CASSWGRGRPAEETQYF. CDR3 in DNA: TGTGCCAGCAGCTGGGGCAGGGGGCGCCCGGCCGAAGAGACCCAGTACTTC.

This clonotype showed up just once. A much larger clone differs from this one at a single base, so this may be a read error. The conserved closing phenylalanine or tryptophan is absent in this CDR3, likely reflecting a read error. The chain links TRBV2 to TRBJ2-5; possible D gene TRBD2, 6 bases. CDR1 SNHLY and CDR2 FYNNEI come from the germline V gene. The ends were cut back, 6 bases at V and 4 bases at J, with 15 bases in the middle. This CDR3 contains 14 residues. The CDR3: CASSPNPEGETQYL. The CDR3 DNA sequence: TGTGCCAGCAGCCCAAACCCGGAGGGAGAGACCCAGTACCTC.

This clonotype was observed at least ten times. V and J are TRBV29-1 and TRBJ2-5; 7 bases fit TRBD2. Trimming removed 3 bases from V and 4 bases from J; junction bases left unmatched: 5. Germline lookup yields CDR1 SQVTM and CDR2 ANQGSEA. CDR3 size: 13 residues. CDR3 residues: CSVEEGLRETQYF. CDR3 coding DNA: TGCAGCGTTGAGGAGGGACTAAGAGAGACCCAGTACTTC.

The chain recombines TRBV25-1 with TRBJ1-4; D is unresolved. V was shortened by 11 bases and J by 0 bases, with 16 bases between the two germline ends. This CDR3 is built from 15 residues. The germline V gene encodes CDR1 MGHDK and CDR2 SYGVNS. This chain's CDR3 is CAPLNHLTTNEKLFF. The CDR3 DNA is TGTGCCCCGCTAAACCATCTGACAACTAATGAAAAACTGTTTTTT.

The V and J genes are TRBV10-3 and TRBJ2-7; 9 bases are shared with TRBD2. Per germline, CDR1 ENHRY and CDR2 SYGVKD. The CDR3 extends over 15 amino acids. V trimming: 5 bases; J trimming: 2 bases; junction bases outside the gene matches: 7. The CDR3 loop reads CAISKVSGGTYEQYF. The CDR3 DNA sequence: TGTGCCATCAGTAAGGTTAGCGGGGGAACCTACGAGCAGTACTTC.

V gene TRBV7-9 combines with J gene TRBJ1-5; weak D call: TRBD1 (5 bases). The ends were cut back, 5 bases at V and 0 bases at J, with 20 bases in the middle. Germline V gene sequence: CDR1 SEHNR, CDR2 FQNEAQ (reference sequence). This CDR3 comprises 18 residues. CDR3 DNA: TGTGCCAGCAGCCAACAATCCCCGACAGACTATAGCAATCAGCCCCAGCATTTT. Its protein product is CASSQQSPTDYSNQPQHF.

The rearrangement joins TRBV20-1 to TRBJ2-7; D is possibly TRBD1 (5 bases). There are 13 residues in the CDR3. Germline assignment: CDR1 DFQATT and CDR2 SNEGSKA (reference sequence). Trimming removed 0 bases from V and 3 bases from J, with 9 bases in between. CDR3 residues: CSARDPGIYEQYF. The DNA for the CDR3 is TGCAGTGCTAGAGATCCAGGGATCTACGAGCAGTACTTC.

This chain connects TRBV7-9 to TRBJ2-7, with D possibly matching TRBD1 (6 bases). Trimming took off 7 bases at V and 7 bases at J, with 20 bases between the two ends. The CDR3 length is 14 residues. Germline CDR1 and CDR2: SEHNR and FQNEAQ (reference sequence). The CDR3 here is CASIKGDTRGEQYF. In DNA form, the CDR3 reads TGTGCCAGCATCAAGGGGGACACAAGGGGGGAGCAGTACTTC.

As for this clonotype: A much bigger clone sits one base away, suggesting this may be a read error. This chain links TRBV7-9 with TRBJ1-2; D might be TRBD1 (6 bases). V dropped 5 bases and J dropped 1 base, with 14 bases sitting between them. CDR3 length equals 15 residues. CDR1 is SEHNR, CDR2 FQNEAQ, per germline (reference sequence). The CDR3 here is CASSPDRSSNYGYTF. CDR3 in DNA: TGTGCCAGCAGCCCTGACAGGAGTAGTAACTATGGCTACACCTTC.

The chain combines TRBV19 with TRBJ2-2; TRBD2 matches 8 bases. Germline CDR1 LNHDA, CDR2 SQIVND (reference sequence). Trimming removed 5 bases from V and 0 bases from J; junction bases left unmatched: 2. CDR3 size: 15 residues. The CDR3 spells CASSRGRSNTGELFF. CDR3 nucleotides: TGTGCCAGTAGTCGCGGGAGGTCGAACACCGGGGAGCTGTTTTTT.